The rows below give T cell receptor beta chains drawn from one sample of a study of control samples from healthy donors and cancer patients. The repertoire was sequenced with immunoSEQ multiplex PCR; TCRdb's copy has only in-frame clones and lacks some. This sample has some 28,000 clones, with approximately 79% found just once. Material for sequencing was PBMCs. Source of these receptors: a man aged 60 to 69 with head and neck cancer. Each CDR3 is given with its conserved first and last residue. Each record gives: J gene, D gene, clone size, V gene, CDR3 protein, CDR3 DNA. D genes are given only for firm matches. Size is stated for part of the rows, as once, few or many counts, or as a class when the clone is expanded.

>TRBJ1-6|.|.|TRBV21-1
CASSNQGGNNSPLHF
TGTGCCAGCAGCAACCAGGGGGGGAATAATTCACCCCTCCACTTT
>TRBJ2-7|TRBD2|.|TRBV7-7
CASSLSGGSWNEQYF
TGTGCTAGCAGCTTGAGCGGGGGTTCCTGGAACGAGCAGTACTTC
>TRBJ2-3|TRBD2|.|TRBV5-6
CASSLGLREGTQYF
TGTGCCAGCAGCTTGGGACTAAGGGAGGGCACGCAGTATTTT
>TRBJ2-3|.|.|TRBV6-5
CASRSTGWGTDTQYF
TGTGCCAGCAGGTCCACAGGGTGGGGTACAGATACGCAGTATTTT
>TRBJ2-3|TRBD1|.|TRBV6-2/TRBV6-3
CASSHGQGTFSDTQYF
TGTGCCAGCAGCCATGGACAGGGGACTTTTTCAGATACGCAGTATTTT
>TRBJ2-3|.|.|TRBV2
CASSDNWGPTDTQYF
TGTGCCAGCAGTGATAACTGGGGGCCCACAGATACGCAGTATTTT
>TRBJ2-2|.|once|TRBV6-1
CASSEIGTGELFF
TGTGCCAGCAGTGAAATTGGCACCGGGGAGCTGTTTTTT
>TRBJ1-6|.|.|TRBV14
CASARGGGSPLHF
TGTGCCAGCGCCCGAGGGGGTGGTTCACCCCTCCACTTT
>TRBJ2-2|.|.|TRBV7-3
CASSLTLGVGTGELFF
TGTGCCAGCAGCTTAACGTTGGGTGTTGGCACCGGGGAGCTGTTTTTT
>TRBJ2-7|TRBD1|.|TRBV11-2
CASSLTTGSYEQYF
TGTGCCAGCAGCTTAACGACAGGGTCCTACGAGCAGTACTTC